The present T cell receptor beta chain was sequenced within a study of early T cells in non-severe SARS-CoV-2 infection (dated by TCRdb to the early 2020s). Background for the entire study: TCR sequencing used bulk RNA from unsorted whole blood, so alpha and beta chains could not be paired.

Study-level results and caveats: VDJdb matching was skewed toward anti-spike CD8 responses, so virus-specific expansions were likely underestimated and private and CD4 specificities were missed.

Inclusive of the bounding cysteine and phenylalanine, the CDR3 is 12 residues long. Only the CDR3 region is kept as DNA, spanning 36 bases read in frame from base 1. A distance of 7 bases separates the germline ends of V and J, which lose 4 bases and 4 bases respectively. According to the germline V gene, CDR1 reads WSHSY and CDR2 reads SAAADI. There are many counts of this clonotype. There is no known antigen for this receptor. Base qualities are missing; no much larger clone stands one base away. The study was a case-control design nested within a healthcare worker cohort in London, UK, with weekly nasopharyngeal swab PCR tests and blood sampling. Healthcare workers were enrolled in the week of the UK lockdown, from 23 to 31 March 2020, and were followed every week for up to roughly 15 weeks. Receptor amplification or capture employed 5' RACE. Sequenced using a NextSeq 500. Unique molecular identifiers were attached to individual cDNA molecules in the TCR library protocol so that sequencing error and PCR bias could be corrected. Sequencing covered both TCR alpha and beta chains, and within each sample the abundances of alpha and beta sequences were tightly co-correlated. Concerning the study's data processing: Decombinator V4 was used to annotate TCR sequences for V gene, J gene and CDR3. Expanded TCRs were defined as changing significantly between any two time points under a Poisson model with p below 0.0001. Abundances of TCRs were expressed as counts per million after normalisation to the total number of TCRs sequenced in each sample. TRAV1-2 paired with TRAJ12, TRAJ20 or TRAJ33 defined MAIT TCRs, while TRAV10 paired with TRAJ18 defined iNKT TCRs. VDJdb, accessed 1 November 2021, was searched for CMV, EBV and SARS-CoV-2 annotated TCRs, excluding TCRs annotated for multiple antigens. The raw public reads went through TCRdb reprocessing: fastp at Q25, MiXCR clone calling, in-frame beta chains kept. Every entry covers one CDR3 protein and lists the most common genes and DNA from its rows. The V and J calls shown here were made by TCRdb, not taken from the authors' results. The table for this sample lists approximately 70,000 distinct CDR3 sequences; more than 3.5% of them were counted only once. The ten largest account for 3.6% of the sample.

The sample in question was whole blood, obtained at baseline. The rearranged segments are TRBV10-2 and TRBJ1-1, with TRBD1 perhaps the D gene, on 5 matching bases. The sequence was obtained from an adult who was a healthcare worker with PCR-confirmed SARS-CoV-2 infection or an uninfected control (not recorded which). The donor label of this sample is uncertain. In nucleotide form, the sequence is TGCGCCAGCAGTGTAGACAGCACTGAAGCTTTCTTT. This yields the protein CASSVDSTEAFF.